This TCR beta chain derives from a study of T cell responses to AZD1222 COVID-19 vaccine. Study details: Doses given second, at about 4 or about 12 weeks, were pooled.

Profiled with immunoSEQ multiplex PCR; TCRdb holds only in-frame clones, not every one. Among 130,000 or so clones listed, roughly 93% were seen once. The CDR3 spans 18 residues. V gave up 1 base and J gave up 0 bases; unmatched junction bases: 6. Germline loops: CDR1 LGHDT, CDR2 YNNKEL (reference sequence). Sequences were derived from peripheral blood, sampled on day 0 of AZD1222 vaccination. The sequence was obtained from an adult in good health. The chain is built from TRBV3-1 (or the pseudogene TRBV3-2) and TRBJ2-1, with 10 bases lining up with TRBD2. CDR3 loop: CASSQAGTSEISYNEQFF. In DNA form, the CDR3 reads TGTGCCAGCAGCCAAGCAGGGACTAGCGAAATCTCCTACAATGAGCAGTTCTTC.